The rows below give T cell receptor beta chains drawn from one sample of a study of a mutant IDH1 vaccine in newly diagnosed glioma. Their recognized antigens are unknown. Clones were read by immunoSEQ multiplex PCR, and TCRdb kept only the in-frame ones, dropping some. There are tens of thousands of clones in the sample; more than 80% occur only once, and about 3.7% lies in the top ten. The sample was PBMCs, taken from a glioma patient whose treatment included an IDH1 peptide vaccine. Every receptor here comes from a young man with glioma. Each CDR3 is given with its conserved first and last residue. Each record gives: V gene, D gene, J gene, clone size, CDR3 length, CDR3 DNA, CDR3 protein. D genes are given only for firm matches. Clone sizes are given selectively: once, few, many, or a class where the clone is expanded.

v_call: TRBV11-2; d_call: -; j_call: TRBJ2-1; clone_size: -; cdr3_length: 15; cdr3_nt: TGTGCCAGCAGCGCGCTCCGAGGGGGGGTCAATGAGCAGTTCTTC; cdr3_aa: CASSALRGGVNEQFF
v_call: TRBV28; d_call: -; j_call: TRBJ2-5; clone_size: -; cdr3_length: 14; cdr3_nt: TGTGCCAGCACGCCAAACCGGGCGGGTCGGACCCAGTACTTC; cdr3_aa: CASTPNRAGRTQYF
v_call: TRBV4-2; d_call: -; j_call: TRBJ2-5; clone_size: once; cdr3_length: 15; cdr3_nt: TGTGCCAGCAGCACTGGGGAGAACTCCCAAGAGACCCAGTACTTC; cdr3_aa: CASSTGENSQETQYF
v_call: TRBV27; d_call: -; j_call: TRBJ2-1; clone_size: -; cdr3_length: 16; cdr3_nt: TGTGCCAGCAGTTTATCGTGGGGGTCTCTCTACAATGAGCAGTTCTTC; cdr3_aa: CASSLSWGSLYNEQFF
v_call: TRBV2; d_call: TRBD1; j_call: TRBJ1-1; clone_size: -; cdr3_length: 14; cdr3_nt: TGTGCCAGCAGGGCTTACAGGGGAAGGGCTGAAGCTTTCTTT; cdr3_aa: CASRAYRGRAEAFF
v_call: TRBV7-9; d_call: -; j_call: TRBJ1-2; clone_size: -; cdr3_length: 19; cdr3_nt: TGTGCCAGCAGCGCCGACCCGTTAAGGAACCGATGGGGTAACTATGGCTACACCTTC; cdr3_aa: CASSADPLRNRWGNYGYTF
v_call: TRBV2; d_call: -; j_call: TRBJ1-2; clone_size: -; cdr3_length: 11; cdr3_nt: TGTGCCACCCAAAGGACATATGGCTACACCTTC; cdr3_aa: CATQRTYGYTF
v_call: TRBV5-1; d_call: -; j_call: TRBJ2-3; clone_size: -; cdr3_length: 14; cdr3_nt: TGCGCCAGCAGCTTGGCCGTCGGCACAGATACGCAGTATTTT; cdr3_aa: CASSLAVGTDTQYF
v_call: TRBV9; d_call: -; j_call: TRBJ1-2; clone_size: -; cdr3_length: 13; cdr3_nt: TGTGCCAGCAGCGTAGGGGGAGGCTATGGCTACACCTTC; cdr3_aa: CASSVGGGYGYTF
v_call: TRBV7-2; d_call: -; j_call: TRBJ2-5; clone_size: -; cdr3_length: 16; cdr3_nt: TGTGCCAGCAGCTTAGTGGGGGGCCCTTCCCAAGAGACCCAGTACTTC; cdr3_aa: CASSLVGGPSQETQYF
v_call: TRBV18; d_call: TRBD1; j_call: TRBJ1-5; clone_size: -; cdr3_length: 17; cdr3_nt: TGTGCCAGCTCACCCGCCGGGACAGGGTTAATTGATCAGCCCCAGCATTTT; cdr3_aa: CASSPAGTGLIDQPQHF
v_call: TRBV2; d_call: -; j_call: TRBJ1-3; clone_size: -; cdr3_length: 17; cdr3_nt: TGTGCCAGCAAGCTTCAGGGGATCTATATCTCTGGAAACACCATATATTTT; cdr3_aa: CASKLQGIYISGNTIYF
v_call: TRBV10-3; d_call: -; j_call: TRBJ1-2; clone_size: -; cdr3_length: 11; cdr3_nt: TGTGCCATCCGACGGAGAGATGGCTACACCTTC; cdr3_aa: CAIRRRDGYTF
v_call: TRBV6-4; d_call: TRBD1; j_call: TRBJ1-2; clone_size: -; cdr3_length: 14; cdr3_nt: TGTGCCAGCAGTTCCGACAGGGTAGACGGCGGCTACACCTTC; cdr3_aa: CASSSDRVDGGYTF
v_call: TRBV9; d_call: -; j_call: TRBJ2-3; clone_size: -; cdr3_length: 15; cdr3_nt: TGTGCCAGCAGCGGCCGGGACGAAAGCACAGATACGCAGTATTTT; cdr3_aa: CASSGRDESTDTQYF
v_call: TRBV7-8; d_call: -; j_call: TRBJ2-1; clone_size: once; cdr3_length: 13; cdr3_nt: TGTGCCAGCAGCTTCGGGGAGTTGGATGAGCAGTTCTTC; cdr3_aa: CASSFGELDEQFF
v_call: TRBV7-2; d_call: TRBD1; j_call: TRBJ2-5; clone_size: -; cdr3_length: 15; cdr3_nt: TGTGCCAGCAGCGTAGACAGGGGTGAGGGAGAGACCCAGTACTTC; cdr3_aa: CASSVDRGEGETQYF
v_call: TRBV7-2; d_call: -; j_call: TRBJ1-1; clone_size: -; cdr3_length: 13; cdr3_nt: TGTGCCAGCAGCTTAGTCGCGAACACTGAAGCTTTCTTT; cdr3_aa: CASSLVANTEAFF
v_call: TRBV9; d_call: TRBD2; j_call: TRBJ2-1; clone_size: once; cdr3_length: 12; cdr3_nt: TGTGCCAGCGCTAACCTAGCGGGGTCCCCGTTCTTC; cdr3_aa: CASANLAGSPFF
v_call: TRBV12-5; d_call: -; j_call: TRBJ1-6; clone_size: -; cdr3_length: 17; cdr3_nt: TGTGCTAGTGGTTTGGTAGGGGAGATCTCCTATAATTCACCCCTCCACTTT; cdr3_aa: CASGLVGEISYNSPLHF
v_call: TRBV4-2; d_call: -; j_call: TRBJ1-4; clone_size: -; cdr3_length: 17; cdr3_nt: TGTGCCAGCAGCCGAAGGGGGGGAACTGCAACTAATGAAAAACTGTTTTTT; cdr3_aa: CASSRRGGTATNEKLFF
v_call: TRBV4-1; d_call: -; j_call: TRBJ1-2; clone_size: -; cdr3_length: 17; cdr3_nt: TGCGCCAGCAGCCAAGATCAGGTCAAGGCGGTAGAATATGGCTACACCTTC; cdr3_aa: CASSQDQVKAVEYGYTF
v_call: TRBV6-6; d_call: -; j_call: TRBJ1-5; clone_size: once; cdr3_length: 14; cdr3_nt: TGTGCCAGCAGTACAGAGTACAGCAATCAGCCCCAGCATTTT; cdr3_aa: CASSTEYSNQPQHF
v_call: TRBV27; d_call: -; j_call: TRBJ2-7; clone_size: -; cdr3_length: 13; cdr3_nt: TGTGCCAGCAGTCTGGACACGTCCTACGAGCAGTACTTC; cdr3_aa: CASSLDTSYEQYF
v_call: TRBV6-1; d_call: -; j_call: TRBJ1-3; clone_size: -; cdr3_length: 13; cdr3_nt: TGTGCCACCGCTACAGATTCTGGAAACACCATATATTTT; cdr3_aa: CATATDSGNTIYF
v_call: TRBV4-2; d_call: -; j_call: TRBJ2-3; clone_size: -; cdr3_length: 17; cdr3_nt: TGTGCCAGCAGCCAAGATGGGCCTAGGGCGGGCACAGATACGCAGTATTTT; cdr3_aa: CASSQDGPRAGTDTQYF
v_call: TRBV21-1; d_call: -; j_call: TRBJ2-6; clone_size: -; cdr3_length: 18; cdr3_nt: TGTGCCAGCAGCCATGACACTCCCGGCGCGTCCGGGGCCAACGTCCTGACTTTC; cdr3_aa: CASSHDTPGASGANVLTF
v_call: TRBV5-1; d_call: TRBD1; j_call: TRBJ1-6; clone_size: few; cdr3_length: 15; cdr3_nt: TGCGCCAGCAGCTCTGCCGGGACAGGGGTATCACCCCTCCACTTT; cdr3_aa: CASSSAGTGVSPLHF
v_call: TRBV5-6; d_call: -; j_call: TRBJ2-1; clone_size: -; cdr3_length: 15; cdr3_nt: TGTGCCAGCAGCTTGGGGCGGGGGCCTTACAATGAGCAGTTCTTC; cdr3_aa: CASSLGRGPYNEQFF
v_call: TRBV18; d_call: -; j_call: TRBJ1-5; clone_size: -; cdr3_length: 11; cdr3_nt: TGTGCCAGCTCACCCAATCAGCCCCAGCATTTT; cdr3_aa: CASSPNQPQHF
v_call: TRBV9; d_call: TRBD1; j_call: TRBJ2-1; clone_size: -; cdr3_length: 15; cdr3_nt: TGTGCCAGCAGTCTATCCGGGACAGCTTACAATGAGCAGTTCTTC; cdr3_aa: CASSLSGTAYNEQFF
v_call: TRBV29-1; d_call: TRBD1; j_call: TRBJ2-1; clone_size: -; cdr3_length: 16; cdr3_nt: TGCAGCGCTTTTACCTCGACAGGGTTCTCCTACAATGAGCAGTTCTTC; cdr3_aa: CSAFTSTGFSYNEQFF
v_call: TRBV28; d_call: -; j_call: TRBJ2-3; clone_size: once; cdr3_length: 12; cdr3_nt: TGTGCCAGCTACAGGGTTGCAGATACGCAGTATTTT; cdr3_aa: CASYRVADTQYF
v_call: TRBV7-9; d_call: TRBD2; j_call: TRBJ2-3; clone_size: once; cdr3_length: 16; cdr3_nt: TGTGCCAGCAGCTTAGTAGCGGGGGGCGGCACAGATACGCAGTATTTT; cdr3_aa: CASSLVAGGGTDTQYF
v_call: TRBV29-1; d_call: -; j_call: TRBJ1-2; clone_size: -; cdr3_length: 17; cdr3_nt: TGCAGCGTTGAAGATCTTGGCGTCGGGGCCCTCCCTTATGGCTACACCTTC; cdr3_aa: CSVEDLGVGALPYGYTF
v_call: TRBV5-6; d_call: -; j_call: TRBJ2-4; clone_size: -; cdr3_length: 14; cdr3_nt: TGTGCCAGCAGCTGGAGGGAATCCAAAAACATTCAGTACTTC; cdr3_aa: CASSWRESKNIQYF
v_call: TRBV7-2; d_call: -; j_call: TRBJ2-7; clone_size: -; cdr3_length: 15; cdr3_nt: TGTGCCAGCAGCAAACGCCCGGACCGTACCTACGAGCAGTACTTC; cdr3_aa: CASSKRPDRTYEQYF
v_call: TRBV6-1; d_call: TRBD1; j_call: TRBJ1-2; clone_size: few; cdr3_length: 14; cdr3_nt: TGTGCCCACTGCCCGGACAGGGGAGGCTATGGCTACACCTTC; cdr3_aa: CAHCPDRGGYGYTF
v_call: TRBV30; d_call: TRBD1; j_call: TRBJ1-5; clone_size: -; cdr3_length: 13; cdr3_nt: TGTGCCACCGGACAGGAGAGCAATCAGCCCCAGCATTTT; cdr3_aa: CATGQESNQPQHF
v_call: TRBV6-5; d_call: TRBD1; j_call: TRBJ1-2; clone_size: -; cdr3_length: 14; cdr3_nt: TGTGCCAGCAGAACTACAACAGGGGGATATGGCTACACCTTC; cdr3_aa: CASRTTTGGYGYTF
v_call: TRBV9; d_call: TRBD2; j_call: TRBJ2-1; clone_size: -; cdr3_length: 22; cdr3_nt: TGTGCCAGCAGCCAATATAATGGTCCGGGACTAACGTACCCGGGCTCCTACAATGAGCAGTTCTTC; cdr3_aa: CASSQYNGPGLTYPGSYNEQFF
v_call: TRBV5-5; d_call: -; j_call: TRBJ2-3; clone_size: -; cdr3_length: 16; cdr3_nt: TGTGCCAGCAGCCACAAACGGGACACTCGCACAGATACGCAGTATTTT; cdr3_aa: CASSHKRDTRTDTQYF
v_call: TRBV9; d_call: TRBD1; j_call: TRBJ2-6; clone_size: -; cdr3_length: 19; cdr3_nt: TGTGCCAGCAGCGGGGGTCCGGGACAGGGACTTTTTGGGGCCAACGTCCTGACTTTC; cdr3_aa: CASSGGPGQGLFGANVLTF
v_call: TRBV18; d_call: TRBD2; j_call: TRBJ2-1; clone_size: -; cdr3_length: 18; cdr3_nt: TGTGCCAGCTCACCACCCAGGTTCCGGGAGGGCCGAATCTATGAGCAGTTCTTC; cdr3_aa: CASSPPRFREGRIYEQFF
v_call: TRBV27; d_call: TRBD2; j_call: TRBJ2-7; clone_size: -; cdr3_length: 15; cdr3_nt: TGTGCCAGCAGTTTGACTAGCGGGAGCACAAACGAGCAGTACTTC; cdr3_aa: CASSLTSGSTNEQYF
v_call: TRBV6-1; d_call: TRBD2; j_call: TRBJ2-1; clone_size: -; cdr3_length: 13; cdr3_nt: TGTGCCAGCAGGGAGCGGGGTTACAATGAGCAGTTCTTC; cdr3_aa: CASRERGYNEQFF
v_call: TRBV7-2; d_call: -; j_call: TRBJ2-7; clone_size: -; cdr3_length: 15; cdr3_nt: TGTGCCAGCAGCTTAGGTTTAGGGACCCCCTACGAGCAGTACTTC; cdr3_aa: CASSLGLGTPYEQYF
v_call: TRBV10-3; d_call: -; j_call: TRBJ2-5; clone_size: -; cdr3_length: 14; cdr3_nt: TGTGCCATCAGTGAGACGGCAGCCAAAGAGACCCAGTACTTC; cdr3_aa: CAISETAAKETQYF
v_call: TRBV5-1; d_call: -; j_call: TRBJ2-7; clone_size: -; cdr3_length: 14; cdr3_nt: TGCGCCAGCAGCTTGCGAGGTCCTACCTACGAGCAGTACTTC; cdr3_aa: CASSLRGPTYEQYF